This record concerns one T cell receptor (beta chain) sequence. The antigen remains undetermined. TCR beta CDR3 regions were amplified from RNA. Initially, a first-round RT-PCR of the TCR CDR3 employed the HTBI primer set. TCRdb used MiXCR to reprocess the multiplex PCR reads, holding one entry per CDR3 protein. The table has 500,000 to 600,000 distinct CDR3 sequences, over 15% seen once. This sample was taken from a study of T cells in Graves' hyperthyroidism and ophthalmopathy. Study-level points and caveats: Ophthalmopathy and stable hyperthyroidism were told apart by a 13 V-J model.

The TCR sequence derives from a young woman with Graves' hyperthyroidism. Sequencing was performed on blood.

Written as DNA, the CDR3 is TGTGCCAGTAGTCAACAGGGGGGGTGGACTGAAGCTTTCTTT. It encodes CASSQQGGWTEAFF. The genes are TRBV19 and TRBJ1-1; TRBD1 matches 8 bases. The V gene end was trimmed by 5 bases and the J gene end by 5 bases; junction bases not matched to a gene: 7. CDR3 length: 14 residues. CDR1 and CDR2 (germline): LNHDA, SQIVND (reference sequence).